The sequence of this T cell receptor beta chain was determined in a study of technical replicates of blood from a few donors. The CDR3 totals 14 residues. Per germline, CDR1 SQVTM and CDR2 ANQGSEA. V was trimmed by 4 bases and J by 0 bases, leaving 11 bases between them. Profiled with immunoSEQ multiplex PCR; TCRdb holds only in-frame clones, not every one. The repertoire includes under 90,000 clones, about 90% of them detected once, and around 0.3% sits in the top ten. The sequenced sample was T cells isolated from PBMCs. The chain links TRBV29-1 to TRBJ2-3, with a weak D call TRBD1 (6 bases). This receptor was taken from a human donor in good health. CDR3: CSVGQGLSTDTQYF. The CDR3 DNA sequence: TGCAGCGTTGGGCAGGGGCTCAGCACAGATACGCAGTATTTT.